This is a list of T cell receptor beta chains from one sample in a study of T cell responses to AZD1222 COVID-19 vaccine. Only in-frame clones appear in the TCRdb table, and some are missing; sequencing was by immunoSEQ multiplex PCR. Of roughly 140,000 clones in the sample, roughly 92% were seen once. The sequencing used peripheral blood, collected on day 0 of AZD1222 vaccination. Every receptor here comes from an adult in good health. Each CDR3 is given with its conserved first and last residue. A D gene is named only where the DNA matches it firmly. Clone size appears in some rows only: once, few, many, or a class for an expanded clone.

size	D	V	J	DNA	CDR3
-	TRBD1	TRBV19	TRBJ1-5	TGTGCCAGCAGCACAGGGGCAGGCGGGCAGCCCCAGCATTTT	CASSTGAGGQPQHF
-	TRBD2	TRBV7-9	TRBJ2-1	TGTGCCAGCAGCCTAGGGACTAGCGGGAGGCGGGACTCCTACAATGAGCAGTTCTTC	CASSLGTSGRRDSYNEQFF
-	TRBD1	TRBV6-5	TRBJ2-7	TGTGCCAGCATGTCCTCCGGGACAGGGACCCACGAGCAGTACTTC	CASMSSGTGTHEQYF
-	-	TRBV19	TRBJ1-1	TGTGCCAGTAGTACTGGGTGGGACGTGAACACTGAAGCTTTCTTT	CASSTGWDVNTEAFF
-	-	TRBV19	TRBJ2-1	TGTGCCAGTAGCCGGACAGTAGCCAATGAGCAGTTCTTC	CASSRTVANEQFF
-	TRBD2	TRBV19	TRBJ2-1	TGTGCCAGCTCAGTCCTAGCGGGAGTGACAAATGAGCAGTTCTTC	CASSVLAGVTNEQFF
once	-	TRBV20-1	TRBJ2-3	TGCAGTGCTCTACTAGCAGATACGCAGTATTTT	CSALLADTQYF
few	-	TRBV5-4	TRBJ1-2	TGTGCCAGCAGCCTTGCGCCCTGGGATGGCTACACCTTC	CASSLAPWDGYTF
-	-	TRBV7-3	TRBJ2-4	TGTGCCAGCAGCTTAAGGCAGGGAAACATTCAGTACTTC	CASSLRQGNIQYF
-	TRBD1	TRBV29-1	TRBJ1-1	TGCAGCACCCGACAGGGCGAGAACACTGAAGCTTTCTTT	CSTRQGENTEAFF
-	TRBD2	TRBV10-3	TRBJ2-1	TGTGCCATCAGTGAGAGCGCTAGCGGGAGAAGATCCTCCTACAATGAGCAGTTCTTC	CAISESASGRRSSYNEQFF
-	TRBD1	TRBV30	TRBJ1-6	TGTGCCTGGAGTTCCGGGACAGGGGTGTGGAATTCACCCCTCCACTTT	CAWSSGTGVWNSPLHF
-	-	TRBV24-1	TRBJ1-2	TGTGCCACCAGTGACCAACCAGGCTACACCTTC	CATSDQPGYTF
-	-	TRBV5-6	TRBJ2-7	TGTGCCAGCAGCCCCCCGGGGGCCGAGCAGTACTTC	CASSPPGAEQYF
few	TRBD1	TRBV28	TRBJ1-2	TGTGCCACGACAGGGGGCTATGGCTACACCTTC	CATTGGYGYTF